This TCR beta chain came from a study of blood T cell repertoires in COVID-19. As for the study in general: PBMCs, B-cell-depleted T cells, or T cells provided the cDNA or gDNA that made up the material.

Per the original methods: Nucleated cell number was recorded as an estimate derived from reference gene primer amplification. TCRdb's table, derived via immunoSEQ multiplex PCR, lists solely in-frame clones and lacks some. That table furnishes V, J and clone size, whereas the DNA furnished D and trimming. The sample consists of approximately 280,000 clones, around 85% of them appearing once. The CDR3 is made up of 13 amino acids. Trimming removed 1 base from V and 5 bases from J, with 8 bases in between. Germline-derived CDR1 and CDR2 are LGHDT and YNNKEL (reference sequence). The rearrangement links TRBV3-1 (or the pseudogene TRBV3-2) to TRBJ2-5; D is undetermined. This TCR was sampled from a woman aged 25 to 39 who had recovered from COVID-19. What was sequenced was peripheral blood. CDR3 protein: CASSQGDVETQYF. The CDR3 nucleotides are TGTGCCAGCAGCCAAGGAGATGTGGAGACCCAGTACTTC.